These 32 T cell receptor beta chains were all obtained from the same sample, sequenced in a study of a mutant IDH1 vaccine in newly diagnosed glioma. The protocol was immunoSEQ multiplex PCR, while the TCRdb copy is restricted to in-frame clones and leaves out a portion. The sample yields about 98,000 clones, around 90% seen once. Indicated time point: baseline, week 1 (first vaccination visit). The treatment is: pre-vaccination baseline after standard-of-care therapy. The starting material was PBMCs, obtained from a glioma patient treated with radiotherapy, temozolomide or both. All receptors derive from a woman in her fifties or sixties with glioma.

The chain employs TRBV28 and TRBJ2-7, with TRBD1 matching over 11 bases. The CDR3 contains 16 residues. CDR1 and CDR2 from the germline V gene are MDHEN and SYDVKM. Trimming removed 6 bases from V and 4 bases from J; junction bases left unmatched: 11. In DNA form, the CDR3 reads TGTGCCAGCAGCCAGTTTCCGGGACAGGGGGGATACGAGCAGTACTTC. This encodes CASSQFPGQGGYEQYF.

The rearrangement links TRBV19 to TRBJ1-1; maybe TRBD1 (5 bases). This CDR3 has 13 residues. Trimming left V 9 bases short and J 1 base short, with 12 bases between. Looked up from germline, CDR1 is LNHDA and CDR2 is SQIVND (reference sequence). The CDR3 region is CASNVGQNTEAFF. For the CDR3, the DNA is TGTGCCAGCAATGTCGGACAGAACACTGAAGCTTTCTTT.

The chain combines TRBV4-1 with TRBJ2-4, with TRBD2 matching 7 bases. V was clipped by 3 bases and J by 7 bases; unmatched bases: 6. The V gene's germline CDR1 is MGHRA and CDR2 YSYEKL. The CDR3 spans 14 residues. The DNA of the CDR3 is TGCGCCAGCAGCCATAGCGGGCGGTGGAACATTCAGTACTTC. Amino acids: CASSHSGRWNIQYF.

CDR3 sequence: CASSAATGLNTEAFF. CDR3 sequence (DNA): TGCGCCAGCAGCGCCGCGACAGGCCTGAACACTGAAGCTTTCTTT. The J gene is TRBJ1-1, the V gene TRBV5-1; TRBD1 is a possible D gene (6 bases). Germline values: CDR1 SGHRS, CDR2 YFSETQ. The V gene lost 4 bases and the J gene lost 0 bases, with 13 bases spanning the gap. The CDR3 has 15 amino acids.

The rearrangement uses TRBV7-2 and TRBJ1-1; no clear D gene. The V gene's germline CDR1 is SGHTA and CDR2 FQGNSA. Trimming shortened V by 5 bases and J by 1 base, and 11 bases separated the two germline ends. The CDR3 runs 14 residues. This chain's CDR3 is CASSPDRENTEAFF. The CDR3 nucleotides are TGTGCCAGCAGCCCTGACCGGGAGAACACTGAAGCTTTCTTT.

The CDR3 bases are TGCAGCGTTGAGCCAGGGGGAGAGACCCAGTACTTC. It is translated as CSVEPGGETQYF. V and J are TRBV29-1 and TRBJ2-5, with 7 nucleotides matching TRBD1. The V and J ends lost 3 bases and 4 bases, in that order; junction bases with no gene match: 2. The length of the CDR3 is 12 residues. CDR1 and CDR2 from the germline V gene are SQVTM and ANQGSEA.

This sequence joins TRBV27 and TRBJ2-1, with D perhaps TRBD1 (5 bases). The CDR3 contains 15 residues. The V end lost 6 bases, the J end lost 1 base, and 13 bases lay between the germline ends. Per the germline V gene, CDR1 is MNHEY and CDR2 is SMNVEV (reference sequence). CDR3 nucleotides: TGTGCCAGCAGGGACAATCCCAGTTCCTACAATGAGCAGTTCTTC. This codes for CASRDNPSSYNEQFF.

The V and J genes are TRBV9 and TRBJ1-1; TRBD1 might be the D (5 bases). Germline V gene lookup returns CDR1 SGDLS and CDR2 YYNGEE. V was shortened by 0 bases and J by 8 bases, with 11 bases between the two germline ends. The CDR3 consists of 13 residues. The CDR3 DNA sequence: TGTGCCAGCAGCGTAGACGACAGTCTCGAAGCTTTCTTT. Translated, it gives CASSVDDSLEAFF.

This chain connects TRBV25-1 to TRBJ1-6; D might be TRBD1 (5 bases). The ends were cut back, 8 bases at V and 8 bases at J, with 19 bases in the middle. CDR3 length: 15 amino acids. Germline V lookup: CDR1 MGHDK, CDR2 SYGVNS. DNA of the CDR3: TGTGCCAGCCGTAATGGGGCAGGAGGGGATTCACCCCTCCACTTT. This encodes CASRNGAGGDSPLHF.

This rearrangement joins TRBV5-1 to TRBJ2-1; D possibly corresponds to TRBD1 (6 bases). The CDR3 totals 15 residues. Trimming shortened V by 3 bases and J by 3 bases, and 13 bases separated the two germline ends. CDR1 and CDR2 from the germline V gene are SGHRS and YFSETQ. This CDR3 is CASSSTGPNYNEQFF. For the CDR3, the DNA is TGCGCCAGCAGCTCGACAGGACCCAACTACAATGAGCAGTTCTTC.

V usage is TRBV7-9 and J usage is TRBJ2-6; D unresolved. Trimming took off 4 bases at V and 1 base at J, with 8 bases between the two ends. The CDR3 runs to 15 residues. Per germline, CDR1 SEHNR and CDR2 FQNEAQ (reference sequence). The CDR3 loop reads CASSSISSGANVLTF. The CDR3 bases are TGTGCCAGCAGCTCTATCTCTTCTGGGGCCAACGTCCTGACTTTC.

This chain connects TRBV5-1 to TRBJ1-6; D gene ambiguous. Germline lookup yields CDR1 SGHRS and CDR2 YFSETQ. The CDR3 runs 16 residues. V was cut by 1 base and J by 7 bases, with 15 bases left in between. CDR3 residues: CASSLRSGSENSPLHF. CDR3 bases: TGCGCCAGCAGCTTGAGATCTGGCAGTGAGAATTCACCCCTCCACTTT.

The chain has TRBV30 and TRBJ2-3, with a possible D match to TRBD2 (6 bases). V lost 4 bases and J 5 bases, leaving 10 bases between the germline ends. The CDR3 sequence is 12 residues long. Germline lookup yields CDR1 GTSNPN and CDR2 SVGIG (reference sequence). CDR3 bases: TGTGCCTGGAACCGGGGGATAGATACGCAGTATTTT. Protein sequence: CAWNRGIDTQYF.

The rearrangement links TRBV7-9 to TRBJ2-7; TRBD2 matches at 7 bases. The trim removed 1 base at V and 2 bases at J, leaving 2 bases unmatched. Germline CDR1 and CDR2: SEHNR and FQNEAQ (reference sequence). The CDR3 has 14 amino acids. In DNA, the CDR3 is TGTGCCAGCAGCTTAGTCGGGGGGACCTACGAGCAGTACTTC. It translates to CASSLVGGTYEQYF.

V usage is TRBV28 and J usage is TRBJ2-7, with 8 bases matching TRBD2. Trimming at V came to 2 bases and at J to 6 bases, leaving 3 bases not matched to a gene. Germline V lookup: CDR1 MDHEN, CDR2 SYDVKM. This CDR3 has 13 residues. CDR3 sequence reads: CASSLAGGREQYF. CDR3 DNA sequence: TGTGCCAGCAGTTTAGCGGGAGGCCGCGAGCAGTACTTC. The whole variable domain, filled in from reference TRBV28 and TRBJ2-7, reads DVKVTQSSRYLVKRTGEKVFLECVQDMDHENMFWYRQDPGLGLRLIYFSYDVKMKEKGDIPEGYSVSREKKERFSLILESASTNQTSMYLCASSLAGGREQYFGPGTRLTVT.

CDR3 sequence reads: CASSQERAGGYTF. CDR3 in DNA: TGTGCCAGCAGCCAAGAGAGGGCAGGGGGCTACACCTTC. This chain uses TRBV4-2 with TRBJ1-2; possible D gene TRBD1, 5 bases. Trimming left V 0 bases short and J 8 bases short, with 10 bases between. This CDR3 has 13 residues. Germline values: CDR1 LGHNA, CDR2 YNFKEQ.

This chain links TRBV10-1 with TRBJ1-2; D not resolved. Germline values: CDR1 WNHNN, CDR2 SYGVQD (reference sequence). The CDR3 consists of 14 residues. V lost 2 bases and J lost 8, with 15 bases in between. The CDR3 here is CASSEEAPIMGYTF. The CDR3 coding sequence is TGCGCCAGCAGTGAGGAGGCACCGATAATGGGCTACACCTTC.

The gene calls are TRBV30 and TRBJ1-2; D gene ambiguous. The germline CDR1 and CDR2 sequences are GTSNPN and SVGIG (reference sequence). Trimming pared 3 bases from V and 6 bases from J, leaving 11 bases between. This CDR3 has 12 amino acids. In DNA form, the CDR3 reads TGTGCCTGGAGACGGTCGGGGAATGGCTACACCTTC. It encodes CAWRRSGNGYTF.

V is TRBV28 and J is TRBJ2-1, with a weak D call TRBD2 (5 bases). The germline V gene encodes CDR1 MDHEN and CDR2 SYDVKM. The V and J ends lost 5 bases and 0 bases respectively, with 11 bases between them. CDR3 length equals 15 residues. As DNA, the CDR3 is TGTGCCAGCAGTAAGGACTCGAGCTCCTACAATGAGCAGTTCTTC. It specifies CASSKDSSSYNEQFF.

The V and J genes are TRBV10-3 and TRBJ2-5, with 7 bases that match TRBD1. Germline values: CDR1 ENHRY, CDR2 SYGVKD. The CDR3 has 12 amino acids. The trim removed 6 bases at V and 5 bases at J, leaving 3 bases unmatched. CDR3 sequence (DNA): TGTGCCATCAGGGCGACAGGGGAGACCCAGTACTTC. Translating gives CAIRATGETQYF.

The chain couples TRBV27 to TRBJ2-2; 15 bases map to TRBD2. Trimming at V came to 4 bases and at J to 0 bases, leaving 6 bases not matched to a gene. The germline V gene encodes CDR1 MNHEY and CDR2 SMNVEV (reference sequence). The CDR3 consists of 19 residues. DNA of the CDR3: TGTGCCAGCAGTTACCACGGACTAGCGGGAGGGACGAACACCGGGGAGCTGTTTTTT. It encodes CASSYHGLAGGTNTGELFF.

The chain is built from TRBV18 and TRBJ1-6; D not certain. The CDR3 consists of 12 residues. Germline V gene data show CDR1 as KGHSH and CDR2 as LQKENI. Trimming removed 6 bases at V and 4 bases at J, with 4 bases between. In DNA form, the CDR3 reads TGTGCCAGCTCCCCTTATAATTCACCCCTCCACTTT. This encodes CASSPYNSPLHF.

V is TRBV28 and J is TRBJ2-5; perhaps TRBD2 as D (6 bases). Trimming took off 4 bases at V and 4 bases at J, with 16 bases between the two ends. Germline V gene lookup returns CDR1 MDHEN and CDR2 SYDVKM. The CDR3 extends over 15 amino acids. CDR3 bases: TGTGCCAGCAGTTCGGCGGGGTCGGGCCGAGAGACCCAGTACTTC. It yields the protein CASSSAGSGRETQYF.

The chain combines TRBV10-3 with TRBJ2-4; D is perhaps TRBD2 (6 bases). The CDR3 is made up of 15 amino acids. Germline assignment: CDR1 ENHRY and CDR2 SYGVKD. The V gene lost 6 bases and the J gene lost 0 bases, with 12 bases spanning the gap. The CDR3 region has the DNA TGTGCCATCAGGGCGGGGATGATAGCCAAAAACATTCAGTACTTC. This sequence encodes CAIRAGMIAKNIQYF.

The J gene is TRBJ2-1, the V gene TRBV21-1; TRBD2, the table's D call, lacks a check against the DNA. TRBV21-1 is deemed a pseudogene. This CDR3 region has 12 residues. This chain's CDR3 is CASSRTSGREFF. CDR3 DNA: TGTGCCAGCAGCAGGACTAGCGGGAGAGAGTTCTTC.

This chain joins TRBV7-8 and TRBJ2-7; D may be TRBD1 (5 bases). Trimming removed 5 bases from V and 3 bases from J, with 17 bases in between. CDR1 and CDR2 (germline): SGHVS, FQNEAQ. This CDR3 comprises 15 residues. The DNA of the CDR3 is TGTGCCAGCAGCCTAAGACAGAACAAACTCTACGAGCAGTACTTC. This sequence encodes CASSLRQNKLYEQYF.

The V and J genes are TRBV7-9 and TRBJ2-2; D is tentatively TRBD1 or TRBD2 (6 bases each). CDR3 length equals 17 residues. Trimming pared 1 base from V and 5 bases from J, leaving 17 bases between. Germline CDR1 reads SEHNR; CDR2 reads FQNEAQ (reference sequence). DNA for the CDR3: TGTGCCAGCAGCTTAGAATTTGGAACAGGGAGGACCGGGGAGCTGTTTTTT. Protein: CASSLEFGTGRTGELFF.

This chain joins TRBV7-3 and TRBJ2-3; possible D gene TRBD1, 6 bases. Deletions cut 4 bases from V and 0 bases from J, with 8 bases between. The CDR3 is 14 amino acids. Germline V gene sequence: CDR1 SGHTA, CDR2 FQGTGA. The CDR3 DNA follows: TGTGCCAGCAGCTCCGGACAGAGCACAGATACGCAGTATTTT. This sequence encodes CASSSGQSTDTQYF.

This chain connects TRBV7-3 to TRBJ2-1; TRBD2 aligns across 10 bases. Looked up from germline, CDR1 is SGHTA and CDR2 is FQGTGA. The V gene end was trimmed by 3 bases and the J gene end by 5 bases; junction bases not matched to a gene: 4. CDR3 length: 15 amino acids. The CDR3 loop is CASSFTSGANNEQFF. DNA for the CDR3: TGTGCCAGCAGCTTTACTAGCGGGGCTAACAATGAGCAGTTCTTC. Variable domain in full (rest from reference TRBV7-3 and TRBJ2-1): GAGVSQTPSNKVTEKGKYVELRCDPISGHTALYWYRQSLGQGPEFLIYFQGTGAADDSGLPNDRFFAVRPEGSVSTLKIQRTERGDSAVYLCASSFTSGANNEQFFGPGTRLTVL.

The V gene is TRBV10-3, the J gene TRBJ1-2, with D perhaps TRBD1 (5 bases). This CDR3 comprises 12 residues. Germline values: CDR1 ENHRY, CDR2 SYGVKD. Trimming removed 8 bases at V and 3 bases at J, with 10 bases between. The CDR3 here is CAIAQGDYGYTF. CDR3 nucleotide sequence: TGTGCCATCGCGCAGGGAGACTATGGCTACACCTTC.

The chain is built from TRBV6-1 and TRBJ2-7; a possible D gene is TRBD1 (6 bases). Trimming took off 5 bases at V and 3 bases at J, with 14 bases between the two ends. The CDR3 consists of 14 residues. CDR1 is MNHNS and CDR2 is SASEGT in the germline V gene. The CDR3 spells CASSPTMDSYEQYF. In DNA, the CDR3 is TGTGCCAGCAGTCCCACGATGGACAGCTACGAGCAGTACTTC.

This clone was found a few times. CDR3 protein: CASRGDSVEAFF. The CDR3 nucleotides are TGTGCCAGCAGGGGGGACAGCGTTGAAGCTTTCTTT. This chain joins TRBV2 and TRBJ1-1; 7 bases fit TRBD1. V trimming: 6 bases; J trimming: 7 bases; junction bases outside the gene matches: 5. In germline, CDR1 is SNHLY, CDR2 FYNNEI. The CDR3 sequence is 12 residues long. Complete variable domain (other parts from reference TRBV2 and TRBJ1-1): EPEVTQTPSHQVTQMGQEVILRCVPISNHLYFYWYRQILGQKVEFLVSFYNNEISEKSEIFDDQFSVERPDGSNFTLKIRSTKLEDSAMYFCASRGDSVEAFFGQGTRLTVV.